The 7 T cell receptor beta chains listed next were all sequenced from one sample in a study of cytomegalovirus exposure and HLA in healthy donors (dated by TCRdb to 2017 to 2019). Preparation of the library involved the immunoSEQ multiplex PCR assay. A mixture of 60 forward primers for TCR Vbeta segments and 13 reverse primers for TCR Jbeta segments was used in the multiplex PCR. Held by TCRdb, this immuneACCESS table contains in-frame sequences only and omits some clones. Under half of the omission traces to an unresolved V gene where checked; the cause of the rest is unknown. This sample comprises some 120,000 clones, 70% to 80% of them detected only once. The top ten clones comprise around 3.6% of the sample. The sequenced sample was PBMCs. These receptors were taken from a man aged 35 to 55 in good health and CMV-seronegative.

This chain joins TRBV19 and TRBJ1-1; tentatively, D is TRBD1 (5 bases). Trimming left V 0 bases short and J 2 bases short, with 7 bases between. Germline V CDR1 and CDR2: LNHDA, SQIVND (reference sequence). CDR3 length equals 14 residues. CDR3 amino acids: CASSIEGGNTEAFF. CDR3 bases: TGTGCCAGTAGTATAGAGGGGGGAAACACTGAAGCTTTCTTT.

V is TRBV6-6 and J is TRBJ2-7; TRBD1 aligns across 7 bases. CDR3 length equals 15 residues. Trimming cost V 6 bases and J 7 bases; bases outside gene matches: 15. Germline V gene lookup returns CDR1 MNHNY and CDR2 SVGAGI (reference sequence). CDR3 sequence: CASSPTGTTFYEQYF. The CDR3 region has the DNA TGTGCCAGCAGCCCGACAGGGACCACCTTCTATGAGCAGTACTTC.

The chain combines TRBV2 with TRBJ2-5; D gene ambiguous. CDR3 size: 14 residues. Trimming left V 3 bases short and J 5 bases short, with 13 bases between. Germline V gene lookup returns CDR1 SNHLY and CDR2 FYNNEI. The CDR3 DNA reads TGTGCCAGCAGTGATTTACTGGTCGGGGAGACCCAGTACTTC. Translating it yields CASSDLLVGETQYF.

In DNA form, the CDR3 reads TGTGCCAGCAGCTTTTCAGGTGAAGCTTTCTTT. As protein: CASSFSGEAFF. The J gene is TRBJ1-1, the V gene TRBV5-6; D remains ambiguous. CDR3 length: 11 amino acids. CDR1 and CDR2 from the germline V gene are SGHDT and YYEEEE. V gave up 2 bases and J gave up 7 bases, with 6 bases separating them.

The V call is TRBV12-5, the J call TRBJ1-5, with a possible D match to TRBD1 (6 bases). The CDR3 sequence is 15 residues long. V was clipped by 2 bases and J by 0 bases, with 8 bases between them. Germline V lookup: CDR1 LGHNT, CDR2 FRNRAP. The CDR3 coding sequence is TGTGCTAGTGGTTTGCGAGGGGGTAGCAATCAGCCCCAGCATTTT. Translating gives CASGLRGGSNQPQHF.

V and J are TRBV5-1 and TRBJ2-7; the match to TRBD1 covers 10 bases. The CDR3 is 16 residues long. The germline CDR1 and CDR2 sequences are SGHRS and YFSETQ. The V and J ends lost 0 bases and 2 bases, in that order; junction bases with no gene match: 5. The CDR3 spells CASSLADRGPTYEQYF. For the CDR3, the DNA is TGCGCCAGCAGCTTGGCTGACAGGGGGCCTACCTACGAGCAGTACTTC.

The chain is built from TRBV19 and TRBJ2-1, with 10 bases aligning to TRBD2. J was trimmed by 14 bases and V by 3 bases; bases with no gene match: 13. This CDR3 comprises 15 residues. Germline loops: CDR1 LNHDA, CDR2 SQIVND (reference sequence). The CDR3 sequence is CASSIGERGGQNKFF. CDR3 bases: TGTGCCAGTAGTATCGGAGAGCGGGGGGGCCAAAATAAGTTCTTC.